These T cell receptor beta chains were read from a single sample in a study of T-cell memory formation after mild COVID-19. TCRdb re-derived calls from the 5' RACE reads in MiXCR, one entry per CDR3 protein. Among 110,000 or so distinct CDR3 sequences listed, approximately 21% were seen once. Sequencing input: PBMCs or a T cell subset sorted from them (not recorded which). The receptors come from a young man who had mild COVID-19 (a few samples of this study predate the infection). Cell type and time point are not known. The CDR3 runs from the conserved cysteine through the conserved F or W. D genes are given only for firm matches. The size of a clone is reported for some rows only, either as once, few or many, or as a class for expanded clones.

j_gene,abundance,d_gene,v_gene,CDR3aa
TRBJ2-3,.,.,TRBV19,CASRKRQDRTDTQYF
TRBJ1-1,.,.,TRBV29-1,CSVEQGLNTEAFF
TRBJ1-1,.,.,TRBV5-1,CASSSTSVTMNTEAFF
TRBJ1-3,few,TRBD1,TRBV6-5,CASSYSPGGRRPSGNTIYF
TRBJ1-2,few,.,TRBV10-3,CAISEIAGKDGYTF
TRBJ2-3,few,TRBD2,TRBV7-3,CASSWGLAGSSRSDTQYF
TRBJ1-2,.,TRBD1,TRBV4-1,CASSHGRGPGYGYTF
TRBJ2-7,.,.,TRBV5-1,CASSPGAAVLTYEQYF
TRBJ2-2,few,.,TRBV6-5,CASSSEGTGELFF
TRBJ1-2,.,TRBD1,TRBV3-1,CASRRQGHYGYTF
TRBJ1-1,few,.,TRBV7-9,CASSTAFGDNTEAFF
TRBJ2-7,.,TRBD2,TRBV28,CASSLLTSGGYEQYF
TRBJ2-2,few,.,TRBV6-2/TRBV6-3,CVTMQGPGELFF
TRBJ2-4,few,TRBD1,TRBV6-1,CATRDRVNIQYF
TRBJ2-5,few,.,TRBV6-5,CASSYRGGETQYF
TRBJ2-7,few,TRBD1,TRBV7-2,CASSLAPGQGPYEQYF
TRBJ2-7,.,TRBD1,TRBV12-3/TRBV12-4,CASSSHGTGSYEQYF
TRBJ1-1,few,.,TRBV7-9,CASSLGRGRGTEAFF
TRBJ2-1,few,.,TRBV25-1,CATLRGAGEQFF
TRBJ2-1,.,.,TRBV7-9,CASSFPQSYEQFF
TRBJ1-5,.,.,TRBV3-1,CASSPSSNQPQHF
TRBJ2-7,.,.,TRBV11-2,CASSPDYEQYF
TRBJ1-2,.,TRBD1,TRBV3-1,CASSGQGEGVGYTF
TRBJ2-3,.,TRBD2,TRBV5-4,CASSLGTSPGDTQYF
TRBJ2-5,.,TRBD2,TRBV7-2,CASTSGRLQETQYF
TRBJ2-1,.,.,TRBV12-3/TRBV12-4,CASSSDVDEQFF
TRBJ2-7,.,TRBD2,TRBV4-3,CASSQVGGAKSYEQYF
TRBJ2-7,.,.,TRBV27,CASSLGSRANEQYF
TRBJ2-1,few,TRBD1,TRBV7-9,CASSSRQGGRNEQFF
TRBJ2-7,few,.,TRBV15,CATSRDQYEQYF
TRBJ2-4,few,TRBD1,TRBV12-3/TRBV12-4,CASTLDRSKNIQYF
TRBJ2-7,few,.,TRBV20-1,CSARDQGSRRYF
TRBJ2-5,.,.,TRBV4-1,CASSPTVGGQETQYF
TRBJ2-3,few,.,TRBV5-1,CASSLRGPEDTQYF
TRBJ2-1,.,TRBD2,TRBV12-3/TRBV12-4,CASSPTSGGGDEQFF
TRBJ2-7,.,.,TRBV5-1,CASSLSPGAYEQYF
TRBJ2-2,few,.,TRBV7-9,CASSLGLIGVGKTSTGELFF
TRBJ1-1,few,.,TRBV4-1,CASSQDWGVGTEAFF
TRBJ2-7,few,TRBD1,TRBV20-1,CSARPGTGLSYEQYF
TRBJ1-6,.,TRBD1,TRBV7-9,CASSLEPVRTGTNSPLHF
TRBJ2-5,few,.,TRBV29-1,CSADRTETQYF
TRBJ2-3,few,TRBD2,TRBV5-6,CASSLGSGGEF
TRBJ1-5,.,.,TRBV6-2/TRBV6-3,CASSYSARLPEPLSNQPQHF
TRBJ1-5,.,TRBD1,TRBV12-3/TRBV12-4,CASSYRGRGLNQPQHF
TRBJ2-1,.,.,TRBV19,CASTFAGGSNEQFF
TRBJ1-1,.,TRBD1,TRBV5-1,CASSIRTGAVDTEAFF
TRBJ1-1,.,.,TRBV2,CASSDPGTEAFF
TRBJ2-7,.,.,TRBV12-3/TRBV12-4,CASSWSSMSSYEQYF
TRBJ2-7,few,.,TRBV5-1,CASSWTPGYEQYF
TRBJ1-1,.,TRBD1,TRBV9,CASSATDRVVTEAFF
TRBJ1-1,.,.,TRBV12-3/TRBV12-4,CASTFLGGTEAFF
TRBJ2-5,few,.,TRBV5-1,CASSLGQEETQYF
TRBJ1-1,few,.,TRBV10-3,CAISEGGGRYYNLNTEAFF
TRBJ1-1,.,.,TRBV18,CASSGGGNTEAFF
TRBJ2-1,.,.,TRBV18,CASSRGPGEQFF
TRBJ2-1,many,TRBD2,TRBV5-8,CASSPGGSSYNEQFF
TRBJ1-2,.,.,TRBV6-2/TRBV6-3,CASSYSIASSNYGYTF
TRBJ2-4,.,.,TRBV3-1,CASSRGLLAKNIQYF